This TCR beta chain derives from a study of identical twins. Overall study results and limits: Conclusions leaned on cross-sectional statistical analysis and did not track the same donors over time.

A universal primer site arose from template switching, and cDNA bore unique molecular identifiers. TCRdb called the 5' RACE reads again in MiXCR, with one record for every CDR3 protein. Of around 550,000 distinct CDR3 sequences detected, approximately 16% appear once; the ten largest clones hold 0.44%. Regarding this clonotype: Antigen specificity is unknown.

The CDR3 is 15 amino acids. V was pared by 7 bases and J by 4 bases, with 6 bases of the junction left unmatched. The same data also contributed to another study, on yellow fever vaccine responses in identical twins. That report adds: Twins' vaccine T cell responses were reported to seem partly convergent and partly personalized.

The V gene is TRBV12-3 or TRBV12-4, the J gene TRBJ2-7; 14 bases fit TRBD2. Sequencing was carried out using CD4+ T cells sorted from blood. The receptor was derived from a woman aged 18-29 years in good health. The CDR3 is CASKPGLAGGYEQYV. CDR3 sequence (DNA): TGTGCCAGCAAACCCGGACTAGCGGGGGGTTACGAGCAGTACGTC.